This T cell receptor beta chain was captured by sequencing in a study of T cell responses to AZD1222 COVID-19 vaccine (dated by TCRdb to the early 2020s). Looking at the study overall: TCR sequencing covered over 230 trial participants: some 210 given two doses of AZD1222 and about 26 given two doses of MenACWY control vaccine. Trial participants were enrolled into age subgroups of 18-55, 56-69 and 70-plus years, which contained roughly 150, 30 and 60 TCR-sequenced participants, respectively. The paper's findings and limits, for the study overall: Most participants were white British and females outnumbered males, and the authors suggested that clonal diversity may have been underestimated. The whole spike protein was spanned by vaccine-associated CD4 TCRs, and dominant responses were seen in regions 160-218 and 743-854. Conclusions about previously exposed vaccinees were limited because only six AZD1222 recipients were SARS-CoV-2 seropositive at baseline. Reportedly, close to half of the unique spike-specific TCRs recognized epitopes lying outside the regions that are mutated in the B.1.351 and B.1.1.7 variants. Because no day 14 peak-response samples were available, repertoires were characterized only after the peak T cell response. A significant rise in spike-specific TCR breadth and depth was observed after two AZD1222 doses relative to day 0 and relative to MenACWY recipients. In the small 56-69-year group, the increase in depth fell short of significance, most likely because of low power.

Sample time point, as interpreted from the label and publication: about 28 days (+/-7) after the second vaccine dose. The treatment or condition label of this sample denotes: meningococcal conjugate vaccine given as trial control. Samples from vaccinated people were obtained from the UK trials COV001 and COV002, which included a single-blind randomized controlled phase 2/3 trial of AZD1222 (ChAdOx1 nCoV-19) in healthy adults. For TCRbeta chain sequencing, PBMC samples from trial participants were taken at day 0 and at day 28 after the second dose. The CDR3 regions of human TCRbeta chains were subjected to immunosequencing. Turning to the authors' computational methods: TCRs in the repertoires were matched against a reference library of SARS-CoV-2-specific TCRs that had been generated with the MIRA antigen-specificity platform. Breadth was defined as the fraction of unique TCRs that were SARS-CoV-2-associated. Depth was defined as the fraction of total T cells that were SARS-CoV-2-associated. Using the MIRA data, each spike-specific TCR was mapped to the spike region that the TCR reacts to and placed in a CD4 or CD8 class. Log10-transformed breadth and depth values were compared by one-way ANOVA with Sidak's multiple comparisons tests. Sourced from immuneACCESS, this table was stored by TCRdb with only in-frame sequences that have V and J called. A share of the clones is absent; for the studies checked, an unresolved V gene accounts for under half, and the remainder has no known explanation. V, J and clone size are taken as reported in that table, and D and trimming were inferred from the DNA itself. This sample lists some 190,000 clones; about 95% were detected once. Around 1.8% of the sample is held by the ten biggest clonotypes.

CDR1 SGHDT and CDR2 YYEEEE were looked up in the germline V gene. Including cysteine and phenylalanine, the CDR3 has 18 amino acids. Of all the DNA, just the CDR3 is kept, 54 bases in frame from base 1. V loses 3 bases of germline sequence and J loses 1 base, and the interval between the two ends is 19 bases. Points on this clone: Its recognized antigen is unknown. Base qualities were left out, and no much larger clone turns up one base away.

This TCR came from an adult who received the MenACWY meningococcal vaccine as a control. Sequencing used peripheral blood, obtained 28 days after the second dose of the MenACWY control vaccine. The rearranged chain carries TRBV5-6 and TRBJ2-2; the D gene cannot be named for sure. The CDR3 protein is CASSSKPHSSRNTGELFF. The sequence in DNA is TGTGCCAGCAGCTCGAAGCCCCACAGCTCACGGAACACCGGGGAGCTGTTTTTT.